A single sample gave rise to the 8 T cell receptor beta chains below, sequenced in a study of lymphopenia after photon versus proton radiotherapy. Assay: immunoSEQ multiplex PCR; the TCRdb copy retains only in-frame clones and omits some. The table shows more than 45,000 clones, with about 88% occurring only once. The material was peripheral blood, obtained from a patient treated with proton-based radiotherapy. All receptors come from a man in his sixties with pancreatic cancer.

V is TRBV7-9 and J is TRBJ2-6, with 7 bases identical to TRBD1. Germline V gives CDR1 SEHNR, CDR2 FQNEAQ (reference sequence). The ends lost 1 base at V and 0 bases at J; junction bases unmatched: 3. This CDR3 comprises 17 residues. CDR3 sequence (DNA): TGTGCCAGCAGCTTAGACAGGGGTTACTCTGGGGCCAACGTCCTGACTTTC. Translating gives CASSLDRGYSGANVLTF. The whole variable domain, filled in from reference TRBV7-9 and TRBJ2-6, reads DTGVSQNPRHKITKRGQNVTFRCDPISEHNRLYWYRQTLGQGPEFLTYFQNEAQLEKSRLLSDRFSAERPKGSFSTLEIQRTEQGDSAMYLCASSLDRGYSGANVLTFGAGSRLTVL.

This clone was picked up a small number of times. This chain links TRBV27 with TRBJ1-2, with 10 bases lining up with TRBD1. Germline V gives CDR1 MNHEY, CDR2 SMNVEV (reference sequence). After removal of 5 bases from V and 8 bases from J, the junction contained 5 bases not matched to a gene. The CDR3 is 13 residues long. The chain's CDR3 is CASSDRGRGGYTF. The CDR3 region has the DNA TGTGCCAGCAGTGACAGGGGGCGAGGAGGCTACACCTTC.

J is TRBJ1-2 and V is TRBV9; D call uncertain. V lost 3 bases, J lost 5 bases, and 17 bases lay in between. This CDR3 region has 15 residues. Germline V gene lookup returns CDR1 SGDLS and CDR2 YYNGEE. CDR3 sequence: CASSARLSQLYGYTF. The CDR3 DNA is TGTGCCAGCAGCGCACGGCTATCACAGTTATATGGCTACACCTTC.

The V gene is TRBV28, the J gene TRBJ2-7, with D maybe TRBD1 (5 bases). V was pared by 3 bases and J by 5 bases, with 14 bases between. The CDR3 runs to 14 residues. The germline V gene encodes CDR1 MDHEN and CDR2 SYDVKM. The CDR3 nucleotides are TGTGCCAGCAGTTTCGCGATAGGGGCCCACGAGCAGTACTTC. Residues: CASSFAIGAHEQYF. The whole variable domain, remainder taken from reference TRBV28 and TRBJ2-7, is DVKVTQSSRYLVKRTGEKVFLECVQDMDHENMFWYRQDPGLGLRLIYFSYDVKMKEKGDIPEGYSVSREKKERFSLILESASTNQTSMYLCASSFAIGAHEQYFGPGTRLTVT.

This chain's CDR3 is CAWGQGGSVYEQYF. The CDR3 bases are TGTGCCTGGGGCCAAGGCGGGAGCGTGTACGAGCAGTACTTC. The V call is TRBV30, the J call TRBJ2-7; 7 nucleotides line up with TRBD2. V lost 5 bases, J lost 4 bases, and 11 bases stayed unmatched. Germline V gives CDR1 GTSNPN, CDR2 SVGIG (reference sequence). This CDR3 comprises 14 residues.

The chain uses TRBV2 and TRBJ2-5; 8 bases map to TRBD1. Germline CDR1 reads SNHLY; CDR2 reads FYNNEI. The CDR3 length is 12 residues. The J segment lost 7 bases and the V segment lost 8 bases, leaving 6 bases of the junction unmatched. CDR3 amino acids: CASRQGSVTQYF. The DNA for the CDR3 is TGTGCCAGCCGACAGGGGAGTGTGACCCAGTACTTC.

V gene TRBV2 combines with J gene TRBJ2-1; no firm D call. V was trimmed by 5 bases and J by 4 bases, leaving 9 bases between them. The CDR3 runs to 13 residues. The germline CDR1 and CDR2 sequences are SNHLY and FYNNEI. In DNA, the CDR3 is TGTGCCAGCAGTAGCGAACTGTACAATGAGCAGTTCTTC. The encoded protein is CASSSELYNEQFF.

This sequence joins TRBV28 and TRBJ2-1, with 8 bases matching TRBD2. With 7 bases clipped from V and 6 bases from J, the junction kept 8 bases outside the gene matches. The V gene's germline CDR1 is MDHEN and CDR2 SYDVKM. The CDR3 covers 14 residues. CDR3 loop: CASTTGLAGNEQFF. CDR3 DNA: TGTGCCAGCACAACAGGGCTAGCGGGCAATGAGCAGTTCTTC.